A single sample is the source of the 4 T cell receptor beta chains below, sequenced in a study of CD8 T cells in ankylosing spondylitis. General observations from the study: There was a TCR beta motif, made of several highly homologous variants, that appeared characteristic of ankylosing spondylitis blood.

Their target antigens are unknown. TCRdb processed the 5' RACE reads anew with MiXCR; each CDR3 protein has one entry. The sample includes a few hundred thousand distinct CDR3 sequences, 20% to 25% of them seen just once. The specimen was blood, either unsorted or a sorted T cell fraction (not recorded which). Every receptor here comes from a male donor with ankylosing spondylitis.

This clonotype was detected ten times or more. The chain has TRBV29-1 and TRBJ2-1; 8 positions agree with TRBD1. Trimming at V came to 4 bases and at J to 4 bases, leaving 9 bases not matched to a gene. The germline V gene has CDR1 SQVTM and CDR2 ANQGSEA. The CDR3 totals 15 residues. Here the CDR3 DNA reads TGCAGCGTTGCCCAGACAGGGGTGGTTTACAATGAGCAGTTCTTC. It codes for CSVAQTGVVYNEQFF.

This clonotype has a handful of counts. This chain joins TRBV27 and TRBJ2-2; either TRBD1 or TRBD2 may fit D (5 bases each). Germline CDR1 is MNHEY and CDR2 is SMNVEV (reference sequence). The V end was cut by 10 bases, the J end by 1 base, with 13 bases between. The CDR3 length is 14 residues. The chain's CDR3 is CATSGPLNTGELFF. CDR3 sequence (DNA): TGTGCCACTTCGGGACCGCTGAACACCGGGGAGCTGTTTTTT.

This clonotype was observed a few times. This rearrangement joins TRBV7-2 to TRBJ2-1; 11 bases align to TRBD2. V lost 0 bases to trimming and J lost 9 bases; unmatched junction nucleotides: 7. Looked up from germline, CDR1 is SGHTA and CDR2 is FQGNSA. The CDR3 totals 16 residues. The CDR3 here is CASSLALAGGLAEQFF. The CDR3 DNA reads TGTGCCAGCAGCTTAGCGCTAGCGGGAGGTCTAGCTGAGCAGTTCTTC.

A few counts support this clonotype. The rearrangement uses TRBV5-1 and TRBJ2-1; TRBD1 matches 8 bases. Germline V gene sequence: CDR1 SGHRS, CDR2 YFSETQ. The junction had 9 bases not matched to a gene; V was cut back by 4 bases and J by 15 bases. The CDR3 runs 12 residues. The CDR3 region is CASSQPGQVGFF. The CDR3 coding sequence is TGCGCCAGCAGCCAACCGGGACAGGTGGGGTTCTTC.